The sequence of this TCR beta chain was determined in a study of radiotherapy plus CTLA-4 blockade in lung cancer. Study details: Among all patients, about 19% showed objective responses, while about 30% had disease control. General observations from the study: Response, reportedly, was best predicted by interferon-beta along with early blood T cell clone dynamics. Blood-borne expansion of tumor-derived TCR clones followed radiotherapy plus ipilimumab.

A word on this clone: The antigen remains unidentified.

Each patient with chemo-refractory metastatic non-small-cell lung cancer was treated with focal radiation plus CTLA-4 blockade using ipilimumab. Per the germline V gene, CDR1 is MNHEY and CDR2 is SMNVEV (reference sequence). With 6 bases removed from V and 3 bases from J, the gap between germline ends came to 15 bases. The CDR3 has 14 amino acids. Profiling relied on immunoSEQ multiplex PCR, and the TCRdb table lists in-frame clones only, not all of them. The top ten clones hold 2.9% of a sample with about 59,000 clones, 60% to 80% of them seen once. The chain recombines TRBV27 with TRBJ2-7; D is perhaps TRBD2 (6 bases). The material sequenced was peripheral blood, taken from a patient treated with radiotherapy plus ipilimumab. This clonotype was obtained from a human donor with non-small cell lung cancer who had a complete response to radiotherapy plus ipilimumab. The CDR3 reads CASRGGGTRYEQYF. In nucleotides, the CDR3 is TGTGCCAGCAGGGGAGGAGGGACCCGCTACGAGCAGTACTTC.